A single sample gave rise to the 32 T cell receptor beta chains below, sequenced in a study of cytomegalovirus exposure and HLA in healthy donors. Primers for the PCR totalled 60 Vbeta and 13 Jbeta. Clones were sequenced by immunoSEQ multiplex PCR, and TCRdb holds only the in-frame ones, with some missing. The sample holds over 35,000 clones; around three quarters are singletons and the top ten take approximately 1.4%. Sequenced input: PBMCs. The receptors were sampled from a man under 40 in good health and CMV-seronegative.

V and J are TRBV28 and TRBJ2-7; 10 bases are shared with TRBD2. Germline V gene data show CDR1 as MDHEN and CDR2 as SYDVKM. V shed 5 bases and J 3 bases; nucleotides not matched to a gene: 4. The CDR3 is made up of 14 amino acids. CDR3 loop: CASSRTSGIYEQYF. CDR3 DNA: TGTGCCAGCAGTCGGACTAGCGGAATCTACGAGCAGTACTTC.

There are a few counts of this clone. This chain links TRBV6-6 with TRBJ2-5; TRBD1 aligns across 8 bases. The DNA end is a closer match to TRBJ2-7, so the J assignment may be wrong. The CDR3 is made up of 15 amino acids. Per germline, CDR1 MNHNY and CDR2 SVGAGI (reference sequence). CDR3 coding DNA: TGTGCCAGCAGTCCGCCCGGGACAGGTACGGACGAGCAGTACTTC. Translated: CASSPPGTGTDEQYF.

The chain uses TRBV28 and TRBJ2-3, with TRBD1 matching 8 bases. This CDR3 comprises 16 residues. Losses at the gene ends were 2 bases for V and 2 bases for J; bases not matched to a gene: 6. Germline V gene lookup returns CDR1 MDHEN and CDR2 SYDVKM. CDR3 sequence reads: CASSLTRQGSTDTQYF. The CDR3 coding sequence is TGTGCCAGCAGTTTAACGAGACAGGGGTCCACAGATACGCAGTATTTT.

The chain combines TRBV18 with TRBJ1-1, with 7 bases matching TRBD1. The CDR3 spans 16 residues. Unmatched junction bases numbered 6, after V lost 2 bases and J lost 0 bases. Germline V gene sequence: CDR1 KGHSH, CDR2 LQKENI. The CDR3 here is CASSPTRDSLNTEAFF. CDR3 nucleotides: TGTGCCAGCTCACCAACCCGGGACAGCTTGAACACTGAAGCTTTCTTT.

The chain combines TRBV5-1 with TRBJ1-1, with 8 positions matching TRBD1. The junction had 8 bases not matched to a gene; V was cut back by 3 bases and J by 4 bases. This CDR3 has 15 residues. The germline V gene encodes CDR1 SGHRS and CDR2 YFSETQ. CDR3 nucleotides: TGCGCCAGCAGCTCGAACACAGGGGGAGGCACTGAAGCTTTCTTT. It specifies CASSSNTGGGTEAFF.

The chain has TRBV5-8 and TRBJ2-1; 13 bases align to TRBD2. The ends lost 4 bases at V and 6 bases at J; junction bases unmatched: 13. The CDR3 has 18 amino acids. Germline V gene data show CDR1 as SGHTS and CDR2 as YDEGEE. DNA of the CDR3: TGTGCCAGCAGCCCCGTCCGGACTAGCGGGAGTTTCATCAATGAGCAGTTCTTC. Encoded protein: CASSPVRTSGSFINEQFF.

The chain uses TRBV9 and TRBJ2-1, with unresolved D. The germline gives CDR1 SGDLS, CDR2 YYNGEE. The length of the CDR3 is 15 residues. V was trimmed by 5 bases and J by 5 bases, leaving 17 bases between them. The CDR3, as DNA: TGTGCCAGCAGTAGCTCAATCCCTTACAACAATGAGCAGTTCTTC. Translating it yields CASSSSIPYNNEQFF.

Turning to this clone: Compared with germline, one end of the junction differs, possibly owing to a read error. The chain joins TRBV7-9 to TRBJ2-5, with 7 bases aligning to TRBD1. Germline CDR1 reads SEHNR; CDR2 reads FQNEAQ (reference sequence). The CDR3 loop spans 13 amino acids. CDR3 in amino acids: CSSSLDRVETQYF. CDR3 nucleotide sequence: TGTTCCAGCAGCTTAGACAGGGTGGAGACCCAGTACTTC. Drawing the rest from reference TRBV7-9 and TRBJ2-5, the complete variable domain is DTGVSQNPRHKITKRGQNVTFRCDPISEHNRLYWYRQTLGQGPEFLTYFQNEAQLEKSRLLSDRFSAERPKGSFSTLEIQRTEQGDSAMYLCSSSLDRVETQYFGPGTRLLVL.

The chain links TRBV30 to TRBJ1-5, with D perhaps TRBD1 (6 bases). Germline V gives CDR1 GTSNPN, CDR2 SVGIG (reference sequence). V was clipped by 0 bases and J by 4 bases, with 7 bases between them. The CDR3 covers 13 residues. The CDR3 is CAWSVQGNQPQHF. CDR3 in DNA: TGTGCCTGGAGTGTTCAGGGGAATCAGCCCCAGCATTTT.

This CDR3 reads CASSHRGPTEAFF. The CDR3 nucleotides are TGTGCCAGCAGCCACAGGGGGCCCACTGAAGCTTTCTTT. The genes are TRBV27 and TRBJ1-1, with 9 bases lining up with TRBD1. CDR3 size: 13 residues. Trimming at V came to 6 bases and at J to 4 bases, leaving 3 bases not matched to a gene. CDR1 is MNHEY and CDR2 is SMNVEV in the germline V gene (reference sequence).

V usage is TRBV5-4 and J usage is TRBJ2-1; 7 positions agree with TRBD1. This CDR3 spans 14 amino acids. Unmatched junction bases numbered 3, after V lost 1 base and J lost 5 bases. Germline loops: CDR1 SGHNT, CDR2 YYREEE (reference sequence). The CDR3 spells CASSLRQGDNEQFF. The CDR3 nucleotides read TGTGCCAGCAGCTTGCGTCAGGGGGACAATGAGCAGTTCTTC.

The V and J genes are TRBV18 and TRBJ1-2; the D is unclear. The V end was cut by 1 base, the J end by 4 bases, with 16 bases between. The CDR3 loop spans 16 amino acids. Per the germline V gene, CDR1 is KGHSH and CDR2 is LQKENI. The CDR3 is CASSPRNSGETYGYTF. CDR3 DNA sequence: TGTGCCAGCTCACCACGTAACAGCGGGGAAACCTATGGCTACACCTTC.

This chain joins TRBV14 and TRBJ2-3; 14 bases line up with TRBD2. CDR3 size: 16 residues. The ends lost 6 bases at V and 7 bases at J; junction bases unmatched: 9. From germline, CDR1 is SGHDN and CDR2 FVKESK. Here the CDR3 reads CASSSGLAGGKNTQYF. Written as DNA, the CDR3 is TGTGCCAGCAGTTCAGGACTAGCGGGGGGAAAAAATACGCAGTATTTT.

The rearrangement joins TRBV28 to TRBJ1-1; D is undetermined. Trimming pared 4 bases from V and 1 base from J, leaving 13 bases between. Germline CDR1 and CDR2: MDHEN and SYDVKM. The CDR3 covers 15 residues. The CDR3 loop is CASSWAGKRNTEAFF. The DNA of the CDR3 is TGTGCCAGCAGTTGGGCCGGGAAGCGGAACACTGAAGCTTTCTTT.

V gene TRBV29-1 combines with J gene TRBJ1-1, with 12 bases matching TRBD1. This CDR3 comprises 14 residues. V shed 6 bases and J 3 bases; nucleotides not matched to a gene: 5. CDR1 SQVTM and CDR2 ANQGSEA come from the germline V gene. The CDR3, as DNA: TGCAGCGTCTGGGACAGGGGGCGAGACACTGAAGCTTTCTTT. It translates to CSVWDRGRDTEAFF.

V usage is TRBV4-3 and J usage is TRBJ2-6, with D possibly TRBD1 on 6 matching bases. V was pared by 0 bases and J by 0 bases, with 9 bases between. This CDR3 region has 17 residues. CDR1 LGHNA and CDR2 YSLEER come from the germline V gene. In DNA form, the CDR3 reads TGCGCCAGCAGCCAAGACCCCAGGGGCTCTGGGGCCAACGTCCTGACTTTC. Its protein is CASSQDPRGSGANVLTF.

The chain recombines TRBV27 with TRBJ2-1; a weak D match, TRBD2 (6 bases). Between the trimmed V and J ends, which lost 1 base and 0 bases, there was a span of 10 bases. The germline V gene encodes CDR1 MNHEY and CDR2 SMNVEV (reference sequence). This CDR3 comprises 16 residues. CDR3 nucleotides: TGTGCCAGCAGTTTATTTGTCGGGAGCTCCTACAATGAGCAGTTCTTC. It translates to CASSLFVGSSYNEQFF.

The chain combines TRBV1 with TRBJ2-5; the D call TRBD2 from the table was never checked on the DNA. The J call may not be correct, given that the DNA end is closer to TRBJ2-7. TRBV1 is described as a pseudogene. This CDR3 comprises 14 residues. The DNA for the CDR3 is TGCACCAGCAGGACGGGACTCAGAACCTACGAGCAGTACTTC. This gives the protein CTSRTGLRTYEQYF.

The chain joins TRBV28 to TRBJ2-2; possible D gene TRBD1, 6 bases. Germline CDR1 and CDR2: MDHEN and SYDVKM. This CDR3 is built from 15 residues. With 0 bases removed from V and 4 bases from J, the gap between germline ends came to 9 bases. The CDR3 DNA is TGTGCCAGCAGTTTATGGCAGGGGATCACCGGGGAGCTGTTTTTT. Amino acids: CASSLWQGITGELFF. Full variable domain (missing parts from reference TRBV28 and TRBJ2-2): DVKVTQSSRYLVKRTGEKVFLECVQDMDHENMFWYRQDPGLGLRLIYFSYDVKMKEKGDIPEGYSVSREKKERFSLILESASTNQTSMYLCASSLWQGITGELFFGEGSRLTVL.

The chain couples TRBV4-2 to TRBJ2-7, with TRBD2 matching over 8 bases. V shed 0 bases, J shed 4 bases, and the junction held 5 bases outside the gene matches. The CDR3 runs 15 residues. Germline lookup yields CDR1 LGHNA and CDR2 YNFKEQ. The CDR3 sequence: CASSQDKAGVYEQYF. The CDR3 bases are TGTGCCAGCAGCCAAGATAAAGCGGGAGTTTACGAGCAGTACTTC.

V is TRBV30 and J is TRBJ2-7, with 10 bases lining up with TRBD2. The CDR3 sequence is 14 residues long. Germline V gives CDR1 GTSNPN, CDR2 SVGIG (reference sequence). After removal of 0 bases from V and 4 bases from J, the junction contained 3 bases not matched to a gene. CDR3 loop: CAWSVAGGPYEQYF. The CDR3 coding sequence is TGTGCCTGGAGTGTAGCGGGAGGGCCATACGAGCAGTACTTC.

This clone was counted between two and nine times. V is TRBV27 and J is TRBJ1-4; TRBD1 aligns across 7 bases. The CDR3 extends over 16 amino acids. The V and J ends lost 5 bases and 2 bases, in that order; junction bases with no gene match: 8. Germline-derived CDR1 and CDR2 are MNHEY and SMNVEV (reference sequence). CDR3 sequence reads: CASSVGTVRTNEKLFF. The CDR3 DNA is TGTGCCAGCAGTGTGGGGACAGTTCGGACTAATGAAAAACTGTTTTTT.

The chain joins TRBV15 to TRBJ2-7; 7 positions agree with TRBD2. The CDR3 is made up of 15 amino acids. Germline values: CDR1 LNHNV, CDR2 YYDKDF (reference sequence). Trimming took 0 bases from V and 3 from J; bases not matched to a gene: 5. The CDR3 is CATSRDPSGDYEQYF. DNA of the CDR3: TGTGCCACCAGCAGAGACCCTAGCGGAGACTACGAGCAGTACTTC. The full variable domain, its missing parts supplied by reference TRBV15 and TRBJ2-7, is DAMVIQNPRYQVTQFGKPVTLSCSQTLNHNVMYWYQQKSSQAPKLLFHYYDKDFNNEADTPDNFQSRRPNTSFCFLDIRSPGLGDTAMYLCATSRDPSGDYEQYFGPGTRLTVT.

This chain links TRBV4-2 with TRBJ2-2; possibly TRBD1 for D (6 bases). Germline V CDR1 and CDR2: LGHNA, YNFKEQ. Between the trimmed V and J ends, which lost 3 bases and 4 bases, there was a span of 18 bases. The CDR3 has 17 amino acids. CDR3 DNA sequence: TGTGCCAGCAGCCATCCAACCCCGGACAGACCCACCGGGGAGCTGTTTTTT. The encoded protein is CASSHPTPDRPTGELFF.

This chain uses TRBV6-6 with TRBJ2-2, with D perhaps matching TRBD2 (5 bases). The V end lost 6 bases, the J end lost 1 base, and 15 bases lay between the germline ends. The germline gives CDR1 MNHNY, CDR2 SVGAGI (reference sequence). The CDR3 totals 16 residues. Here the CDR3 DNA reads TGTGCCAGCAGAAACTACGGAGGACGGAACACCGGGGAGCTGTTTTTT. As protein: CASRNYGGRNTGELFF.

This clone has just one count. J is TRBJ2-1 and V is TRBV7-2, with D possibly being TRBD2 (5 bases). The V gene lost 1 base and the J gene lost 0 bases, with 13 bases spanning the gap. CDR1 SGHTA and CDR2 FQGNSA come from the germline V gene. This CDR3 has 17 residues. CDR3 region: CASSLVATRGSYNEQFF. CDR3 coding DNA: TGTGCCAGCAGCTTAGTAGCGACCAGAGGCTCCTACAATGAGCAGTTCTTC.

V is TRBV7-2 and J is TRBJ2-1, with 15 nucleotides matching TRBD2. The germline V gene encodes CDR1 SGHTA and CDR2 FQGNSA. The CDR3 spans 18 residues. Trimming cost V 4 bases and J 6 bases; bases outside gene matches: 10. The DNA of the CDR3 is TGTGCCAGCAGCTCGAGGACCGGGACTAGCGGGAGGAGCAATGAGCAGTTCTTC. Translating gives CASSSRTGTSGRSNEQFF. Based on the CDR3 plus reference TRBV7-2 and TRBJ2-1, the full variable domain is GAGVSQSPSNKVTEKGKDVELRCDPISGHTALYWYRQSLGQGLEFLIYFQGNSAPDKSGLPSDRFSAERTGGSVSTLTIQRTQQEDSAVYLCASSSRTGTSGRSNEQFFGPGTRLTVL.

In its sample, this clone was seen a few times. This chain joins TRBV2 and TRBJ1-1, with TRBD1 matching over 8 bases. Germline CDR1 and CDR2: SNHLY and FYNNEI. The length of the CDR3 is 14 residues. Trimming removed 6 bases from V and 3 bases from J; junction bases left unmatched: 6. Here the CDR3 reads CASRLGQGYTEAFF. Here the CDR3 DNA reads TGTGCCAGCAGATTAGGACAGGGCTACACTGAAGCTTTCTTT.

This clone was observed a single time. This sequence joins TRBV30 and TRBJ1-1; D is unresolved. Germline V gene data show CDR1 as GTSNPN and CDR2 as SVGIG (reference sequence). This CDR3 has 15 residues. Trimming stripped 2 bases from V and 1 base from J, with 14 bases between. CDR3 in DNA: TGTGCCTGGAGTACCTACCGACGGGGGAACACTGAAGCTTTCTTT. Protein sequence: CAWSTYRRGNTEAFF. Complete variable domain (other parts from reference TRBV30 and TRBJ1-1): SQTIHQWPATLVQPVGSPLSLECTVEGTSNPNLYWYRQAAGRGLQLLFYSVGIGQISSEVPQNLSASRPQDRQFILSSKKLLLSDSGFYLCAWSTYRRGNTEAFFGQGTRLTVV.

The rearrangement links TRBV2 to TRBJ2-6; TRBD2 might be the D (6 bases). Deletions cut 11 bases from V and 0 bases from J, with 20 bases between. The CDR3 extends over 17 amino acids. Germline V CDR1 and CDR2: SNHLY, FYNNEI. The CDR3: CAHGGETTYSGANVLTF. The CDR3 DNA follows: TGTGCCCACGGGGGTGAGACAACTTACTCTGGGGCCAACGTCCTGACTTTC.

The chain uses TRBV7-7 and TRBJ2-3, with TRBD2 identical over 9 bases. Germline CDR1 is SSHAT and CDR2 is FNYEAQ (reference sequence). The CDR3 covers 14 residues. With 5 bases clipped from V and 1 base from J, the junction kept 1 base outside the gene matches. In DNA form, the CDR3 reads TGTGCCAGCAGCCGACTAGCGGGCACAGATACGCAGTATTTT. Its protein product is CASSRLAGTDTQYF.

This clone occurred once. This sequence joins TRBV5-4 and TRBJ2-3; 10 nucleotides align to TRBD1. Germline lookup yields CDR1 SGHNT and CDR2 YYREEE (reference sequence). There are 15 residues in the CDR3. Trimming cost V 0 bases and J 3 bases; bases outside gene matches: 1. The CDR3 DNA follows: TGTGCCAGCAGCTTGGGGGGACAGGGGACAGATACGCAGTATTTT. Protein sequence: CASSLGGQGTDTQYF.